This T cell receptor (beta chain) was recorded in a study of blood T cell repertoires in COVID-19. Study at large: From the United States, Italy and Spain came samples of acute and convalescent COVID-19. Sources were T cells, B-cell-depleted T cells, or PBMCs; the material itself was cDNA or gDNA.

Per the original data handling: The assay estimated nucleated cells by amplifying reference gene primers. Generated by immunoSEQ multiplex PCR, the TCRdb table keeps only in-frame clones and is missing some. V and J calls and clone size are those listed in that table; D and trimming were worked out from the DNA. The profile shows approximately 40,000 clones, about 89% of them singletons. This CDR3 is built from 15 residues. Per germline, CDR1 MNHNS and CDR2 SASEGT. V was shortened by 0 bases and J by 5 bases, with 13 bases between the two germline ends. The clonotype was recovered from a human donor in a cohort sampled during active COVID-19. V usage is TRBV6-1 and J usage is TRBJ1-2; TRBD1 is a possible D gene (6 bases). Specimen: peripheral blood. CDR3 DNA sequence: TGTGCCAGCAGTGAAGCGGGACACGCCACTTATGGCTACACCTTC. It specifies CASSEAGHATYGYTF.